A single sample gave rise to the 10 T cell receptor beta chains below, sequenced in a study of cytomegalovirus exposure and HLA in healthy donors. The PCR made use of 60 Vbeta and 13 Jbeta primers. Libraries were prepared by immunoSEQ multiplex PCR; TCRdb keeps only in-frame clonotypes and omits some of them. The table lists 90,000 to 110,000 clones, 10% to 15% of them singletons. The specimen was PBMCs. The receptor set was obtained from a man aged 35-49 years in good health and CMV-seropositive.

This clone occurred a few times. CDR3 nucleotides: TGTGCCAGCAGTGCGGGACAGGTTGAAAACACCATATATTTT. It codes for CASSAGQVENTIYF. The rearrangement joins TRBV6-1 to TRBJ1-3; 8 nucleotides align to TRBD1. Germline lookup yields CDR1 MNHNS and CDR2 SASEGT. The CDR3 has 14 amino acids. With V trimmed by 4 bases and J by 6 bases, 5 bases remained unmatched.

This clone was recorded a few times. The V and J genes are TRBV5-4 and TRBJ2-7; 10 positions match TRBD2. V lost 10 bases and J lost 0; bases outside the gene matches: 7. The CDR3 loop spans 14 amino acids. Germline V gives CDR1 SGHNT, CDR2 YYREEE (reference sequence). CDR3 amino acids: CASEREGNSYEQYF. CDR3 coding DNA: TGTGCCTCTGAGCGGGAGGGTAACTCCTACGAGCAGTACTTC.

The chain uses TRBV7-3 and TRBJ2-7; maybe TRBD1 (6 bases). Germline values: CDR1 SGHTA, CDR2 FQGTGA. With 4 bases removed from V and 6 bases from J, the gap between germline ends came to 10 bases. This CDR3 region has 12 residues. The CDR3 sequence: CASSSLGGEQYF. In DNA, the CDR3 is TGTGCCAGCAGCTCACTAGGGGGCGAGCAGTACTTC.

This clone was seen a handful of times. The chain is built from TRBV29-1 and TRBJ2-1; the D is unclear. V was cut by 6 bases and J by 0 bases, with 15 bases left in between. CDR1 and CDR2 (germline): SQVTM, ANQGSEA. This CDR3 has 15 amino acids. CDR3 in amino acids: CSVVLMYSSYNEQFF. In nucleotides, the CDR3 is TGCAGCGTCGTCCTGATGTATAGCTCCTACAATGAGCAGTTCTTC.

This clone was counted between two and nine times. This chain connects TRBV20-1 to TRBJ2-7, with D unclear. The CDR3 is 11 amino acids. In germline, CDR1 is DFQATT, CDR2 SNEGSKA (reference sequence). Deletions cut 3 bases from V and 6 bases from J, with 9 bases between. Here the CDR3 reads CSARRSAEQYF. In nucleotides, the CDR3 is TGCAGTGCTAGGAGGAGCGCCGAGCAGTACTTC.

V gene TRBV19 combines with J gene TRBJ2-2, with 11 nucleotides matching TRBD2. V gave up 4 bases and J gave up 0 bases; unmatched junction bases: 4. Germline V gene sequence: CDR1 LNHDA, CDR2 SQIVND (reference sequence). CDR3 length equals 17 residues. The CDR3 region has the DNA TGTGCCAGTAGTACGCCTAGCGGGAGGACGAACACCGGGGAGCTGTTTTTT. Translated, it gives CASSTPSGRTNTGELFF.

Points on this clone: Different DNA sequences within this sample yield the same CDR3. The V call is TRBV13, the J call TRBJ2-1; D perhaps matches TRBD1 (5 bases). The CDR3 has 13 residues. V lost 1 base and J 10 bases, leaving 11 bases between the germline ends. From germline, CDR1 is PRHDT and CDR2 FYEKMQ (reference sequence). The CDR3 reads CASSLVQAGEQFF. In DNA, the CDR3 is TGTGCCAGCAGCTTAGTACAGGCAGGGGAGCAGTTCTTC.

This clone is deemed medium-sized. The V gene is TRBV4-1, the J gene TRBJ2-6; D gene unclear. V lost 9 bases and J lost 1, with 4 bases in between. From germline, CDR1 is MGHRA and CDR2 YSYEKL. The CDR3 runs 12 residues. CDR3 DNA: TGCGCCAGTAGTTCTGGGGCCAACGTCCTGACTTTC. Its translation is CASSSGANVLTF.

This clone occurred a few times. The J gene is TRBJ1-2, the V gene TRBV5-1; D is possibly TRBD1 (5 bases). Trimming pared 2 bases from V and 4 bases from J, leaving 9 bases between. Germline lookup yields CDR1 SGHRS and CDR2 YFSETQ. This CDR3 contains 13 residues. The CDR3 DNA is TGCGCCAGCAGCTTAACAGGTTCCTATGGCTACACCTTC. Protein product: CASSLTGSYGYTF. The full variable domain, with the rest looked up from reference TRBV5-1 and TRBJ1-2, is KAGVTQTPRYLIKTRGQQVTLSCSPISGHRSVSWYQQTPGQGLQFLFEYFSETQRNKGNFPGRFSGRQFSNSRSEMNVSTLELGDSALYLCASSLTGSYGYTFGSGTRLTVV.

This clone was picked up a small number of times. The V gene is TRBV10-3, the J gene TRBJ2-7; tentative D call: TRBD1 (5 bases). The germline CDR1 and CDR2 sequences are ENHRY and SYGVKD. This CDR3 is built from 16 residues. The germline V and J ends were trimmed by 2 bases and 6 bases, with 20 bases remaining between them. In DNA, the CDR3 is TGTGCCATCAGTGAGAGTTTGCGGACACTGCCTGGCGAGCAGTACTTC. Protein sequence: CAISESLRTLPGEQYF.